This T cell receptor beta chain is from a study of T-cell reconstitution after alpha-beta-depleted transplantation in children. The V gene lost 3 bases and the J gene lost 5 bases, with 15 bases spanning the gap. In germline, CDR1 is SGHKS, CDR2 YYEKEE (reference sequence). The CDR3 sequence is 15 residues long. Remarks on this clonotype: Its antigen is currently unknown.

Findings and limits, study-wide: Several hundred expanded graft clones reportedly supplied alpha-beta T cells about two months after transplant. Once a year had passed after transplant, T-cell counts and diversity came mostly from newly produced T cells. Some patients' high day-60 TCRbeta diversity was traced to surviving recipient T cells and thymic progenitors.

This sample's TCRbeta library carried unique molecular identifier barcodes. Via MiXCR, TCRdb re-called the PCR reads, giving one row per CDR3 protein. The sample records about a million distinct CDR3 sequences, under 30% being singletons. The source is a boy under three years old who had a stem cell transplant for SCID, so the T cells may come from the graft donor. Here the sequenced sample was PBMCs, mostly from graft donor cells, taken 360 days after TCRalphabeta/CD19-depleted stem cell transplant. The chain carries TRBV5-5 and TRBJ2-1; perhaps TRBD2 as D (6 bases). CDR3 in amino acids: CASSSRRGTHNEQFF. The DNA of the CDR3 is TGTGCCAGCAGCTCTCGCCGGGGGACCCACAATGAGCAGTTCTTC.